This TCR beta chain was obtained from a study of blood T cell repertoires in COVID-19. Overall study: Acute and convalescent COVID-19 specimens originated in the United States, Italy and Spain. Sources were T cells, B-cell-depleted T cells, or PBMCs; the material itself was cDNA or gDNA.

The Seattle patients joined while their infection was active and were tracked longitudinally afterward. In the original processing: Estimation of nucleated cell counts relied on the amplification of reference gene primers. The protocol was immunoSEQ multiplex PCR, while the TCRdb copy is restricted to in-frame clones and leaves out a portion. That table gives V, J and clone size, and the DNA gave D and trimming. This sample has roughly 220,000 clones, with around four fifths found just once. The CDR3 runs 12 residues. Germline CDR1 SEHNR, CDR2 FQNEAQ (reference sequence). The ends were cut back, 5 bases at V and 7 bases at J, with 11 bases in the middle.

This clonotype originated in a woman aged 80 or over with COVID-19, enrolled during active disease. The chain employs TRBV7-9 and TRBJ1-1, with a possible D match to TRBD1 (5 bases). Material for sequencing was peripheral blood. This chain's CDR3 is CASSLRTREAFF. CDR3 nucleotides: TGTGCCAGCAGCCTACGGACACGTGAAGCTTTCTTT.